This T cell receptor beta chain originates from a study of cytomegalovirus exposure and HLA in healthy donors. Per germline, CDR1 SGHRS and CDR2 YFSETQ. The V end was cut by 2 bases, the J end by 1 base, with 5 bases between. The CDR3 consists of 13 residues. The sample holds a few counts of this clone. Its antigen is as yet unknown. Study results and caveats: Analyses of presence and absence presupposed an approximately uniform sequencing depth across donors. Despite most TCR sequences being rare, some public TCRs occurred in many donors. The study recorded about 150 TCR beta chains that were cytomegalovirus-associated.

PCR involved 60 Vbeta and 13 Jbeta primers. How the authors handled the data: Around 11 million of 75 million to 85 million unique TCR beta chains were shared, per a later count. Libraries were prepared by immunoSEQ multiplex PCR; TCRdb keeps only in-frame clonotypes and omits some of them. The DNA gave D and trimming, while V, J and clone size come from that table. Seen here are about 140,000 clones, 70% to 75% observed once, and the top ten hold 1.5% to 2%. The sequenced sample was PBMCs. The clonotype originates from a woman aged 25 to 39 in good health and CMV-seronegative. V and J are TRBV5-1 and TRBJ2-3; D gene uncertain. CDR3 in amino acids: CASSFEGTDTQYF. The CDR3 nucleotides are TGCGCCAGCAGCTTTGAGGGCACAGATACGCAGTATTTT.